This T cell receptor (beta chain) comes out of a study of graft-versus-host responses after intestinal transplantation. Across the study: The study gave all recipients anti-thymocyte globulin induction, then tacrolimus and steroids for 2 to 3 years. The study's findings and limits: Early post-transplant HvG declines tracked with peak circulating GvH clone levels.

Concerning this clone: Its antigen is undetermined.

Assay used: immunoSEQ multiplex PCR; TCRdb lists only in-frame clones, some missing. Of approximately 58,000 clones detected, around 91% appear once; the ten largest clones hold 2.7%. CDR1 is SGHDN, CDR2 FVKESK, per germline. CDR3 size: 17 residues. The V gene lost 1 base and the J gene lost 0 bases, with 13 bases spanning the gap. This clonotype was sampled from a human patient who received an intestinal transplant, so some T cells may come from the graft donor. The J gene is TRBJ1-3, the V gene TRBV14; the D is unclear. Here the sequenced sample was PBMCs, taken about 120 days after intestinal transplantation. For the CDR3, the DNA is TGTGCCAGCAGCCAAGGATCGTCGTATTTCTCTGGAAACACCATATATTTT. This translates into CASSQGSSYFSGNTIYF.